The 19 T cell receptor beta chains below all came from one sample that was sequenced in a study of a mutant IDH1 vaccine in newly diagnosed glioma. Their cognate antigens are unknown. Time point meaning: week 47, end of study. In the vaccine, a single dose held 300 ug of the mutant IDH1 20-mer peptide, along with topical imiquimod. The data were produced by immunoSEQ multiplex PCR, yet TCRdb's version contains in-frame clones alone and is incomplete. In the table there are 60,000 to 70,000 clones, 83% of which are singletons. This sample comprised PBMCs, obtained from a glioma patient whose treatment included an IDH1 peptide vaccine. Every receptor here comes from a man aged 25-45 years with glioma.

The rearrangement links TRBV7-8 to TRBJ1-1; weak D call: TRBD1 (6 bases). The CDR3 runs 18 residues. Germline-derived CDR1 and CDR2 are SGHVS and FQNEAQ. Trimming removed 5 bases at V and 3 bases at J, with 25 bases between. CDR3 nucleotides: TGTGCCAGCAGCCCCTACCCGACACAACGACAGGTCTACACTGAAGCTTTCTTT. Its translation: CASSPYPTQRQVYTEAFF.

The chain is built from TRBV10-3 and TRBJ2-7; the D gene could be TRBD1 or TRBD2 (5 bases each). The germline V and J ends were trimmed by 8 bases and 2 bases, with 22 bases remaining between them. CDR3 length: 16 residues. Germline CDR1 is ENHRY and CDR2 is SYGVKD. This CDR3 is CAIGKWLGETTYEQYF. The CDR3, as DNA: TGTGCCATCGGAAAGTGGTTAGGGGAGACAACCTACGAGCAGTACTTC.

The J gene is TRBJ1-1, the V gene TRBV27; D gene uncertain. V was shortened by 3 bases and J by 1 base, with 6 bases between the two germline ends. Germline values: CDR1 MNHEY, CDR2 SMNVEV (reference sequence). The CDR3 is 13 amino acids. The CDR3 nucleotides read TGTGCCAGCAGTTTGAAGGGGAACACTGAAGCTTTCTTT. The encoded protein is CASSLKGNTEAFF.

The chain uses TRBV7-9 and TRBJ2-1; TRBD1 agrees at 9 bases. The CDR3 runs 16 residues. V lost 5 bases, J lost 2 bases, and 7 bases stayed unmatched. Germline CDR1 reads SEHNR; CDR2 reads FQNEAQ (reference sequence). The CDR3 sequence is CASSPSQGAAYNEQFF. The CDR3 DNA sequence: TGTGCCAGCAGCCCCTCACAGGGGGCAGCCTACAATGAGCAGTTCTTC.

J is TRBJ2-7 and V is TRBV2, with no clear D. Germline CDR1 is SNHLY and CDR2 is FYNNEI. This CDR3 is built from 10 residues. Trimming took 5 bases from V and 3 from J, leaving 2 bases between them. The CDR3 sequence is CASSNYEQYF. Here the CDR3 DNA reads TGTGCCAGCAGTAACTACGAGCAGTACTTC.

The gene calls are TRBV7-9 and TRBJ1-5; no reliable D call. Germline V gene lookup returns CDR1 SEHNR and CDR2 FQNEAQ (reference sequence). Trimming cost V 5 bases and J 0 bases, with 8 bases left between them. The CDR3 length is 14 residues. The CDR3 sequence: CASSPTDSNQPQHF. CDR3 nucleotide sequence: TGTGCCAGCAGCCCGACGGATAGCAATCAGCCCCAGCATTTT.

The table lists this clone with a count of one. J is TRBJ1-2 and V is TRBV7-9, with 10 bases matching TRBD1. CDR3 length: 17 amino acids. Germline CDR1 and CDR2: SEHNR and FQNEAQ (reference sequence). After removal of 3 bases from V and 8 bases from J, the junction contained 15 bases not matched to a gene. The CDR3 loop reads CASSLGENRDRGGGYTF. The CDR3 DNA reads as TGTGCCAGCAGCTTGGGCGAGAACCGGGACAGGGGTGGAGGCTACACCTTC.

This clone was observed a handful of times. J is TRBJ1-1 and V is TRBV12-5; 7 nucleotides line up with TRBD1. The CDR3 runs to 17 residues. Germline V CDR1 and CDR2: LGHNT, FRNRAP. V was pared by 5 bases and J by 0 bases, with 12 bases of the junction left unmatched. The CDR3 is CASGQGQFSSMNTEAFF. The CDR3 DNA is TGTGCTAGTGGTCAGGGACAGTTCTCCTCTATGAACACTGAAGCTTTCTTT. Full variable domain (rest looked up from reference TRBV12-5 and TRBJ1-1): DARVTQTPRHKVTEMGQEVTMRCQPILGHNTVFWYRQTMMQGLELLAYFRNRAPLDDSGMPKDRFSAEMPDATLATLKIQPSEPRDSAVYFCASGQGQFSSMNTEAFFGQGTRLTVV.

V gene TRBV15 combines with J gene TRBJ2-7; tentatively, D is TRBD1 or TRBD2 (6 bases each). The germline V and J ends were trimmed by 0 bases and 2 bases, with 17 bases remaining between them. The CDR3 spans 17 residues. Germline values: CDR1 LNHNV, CDR2 YYDKDF (reference sequence). In DNA form, the CDR3 reads TGTGCCACCAGCAGAGATGGAGGGGGGCGCACAACCTACGAGCAGTACTTC. Translating gives CATSRDGGGRTTYEQYF.

Comments on this clone: Other DNA sequences in the sample encode the same CDR3. This sequence joins TRBV2 and TRBJ2-2, with D tentatively TRBD1 (6 bases). V gave up 5 bases and J gave up 6 bases, with 10 bases separating them. The germline gives CDR1 SNHLY, CDR2 FYNNEI. The CDR3 contains 13 residues. For the CDR3, the DNA is TGTGCCAGCAGTCAAACAGGGTCCGGGGAGCTGTTTTTT. Translating it yields CASSQTGSGELFF.

The J gene is TRBJ2-7, the V gene TRBV5-1, with D possibly matching TRBD2 (6 bases). This CDR3 has 15 residues. Germline V CDR1 and CDR2: SGHRS, YFSETQ. V was clipped by 4 bases and J by 5 bases, with 19 bases between them. The CDR3 DNA sequence: TGCGCCAGCAGCCCCCAGCCCCAGGAGGGTAACGAGCAGTACTTC. Amino acid sequence: CASSPQPQEGNEQYF.

The gene calls are TRBV6-1 and TRBJ2-3; TRBD1 matches at 9 bases. The CDR3 length is 15 residues. V shed 5 bases and J 2 bases; nucleotides not matched to a gene: 5. Germline CDR1 is MNHNS and CDR2 is SASEGT. This CDR3 is CASSTTGGTTDTQYF. Written as DNA, the CDR3 is TGTGCCAGCAGTACGACAGGGGGGACCACAGATACGCAGTATTTT.

The chain recombines TRBV14 with TRBJ2-1; the D gene is possibly TRBD2 (5 bases). V shed 4 bases and J shed 5 bases, with 18 bases lying between them. The germline CDR1 and CDR2 sequences are SGHDN and FVKESK. The length of the CDR3 is 16 residues. CDR3 sequence reads: CASSPIEGGGDNEQFF. CDR3 bases: TGTGCCAGCAGCCCCATTGAGGGTGGAGGCGACAATGAGCAGTTCTTC.

The rearrangement links TRBV7-9 to TRBJ1-1; TRBD1 might be the D (6 bases). Trimming removed 2 bases at V and 5 bases at J, with 18 bases between. The CDR3 sequence is 16 residues long. Germline-derived CDR1 and CDR2 are SEHNR and FQNEAQ (reference sequence). In nucleotides, the CDR3 is TGTGCCAGCAGCTTATGGGGGGACCCCCAGGGGACTGAAGCTTTCTTT. Its translation: CASSLWGDPQGTEAFF.

This clone was counted once. The chain joins TRBV5-1 to TRBJ1-1; a weak D match, TRBD1 (6 bases). CDR1 and CDR2 (germline): SGHRS, YFSETQ. Trimming shortened V by 5 bases and J by 3 bases, and 17 bases separated the two germline ends. The CDR3 is 15 residues long. In DNA, the CDR3 is TGCGCCAGCAGTTCAGGGGTTGGCAGCCACACTGAAGCTTTCTTT. It specifies CASSSGVGSHTEAFF. Complete variable domain (other parts from reference TRBV5-1 and TRBJ1-1): KAGVTQTPRYLIKTRGQQVTLSCSPISGHRSVSWYQQTPGQGLQFLFEYFSETQRNKGNFPGRFSGRQFSNSRSEMNVSTLELGDSALYLCASSSGVGSHTEAFFGQGTRLTVV.

The chain is built from TRBV16 and TRBJ1-5; maybe TRBD1 (5 bases). The germline V and J ends were trimmed by 4 bases and 1 base, with 14 bases remaining between them. CDR3 size: 16 residues. From germline, CDR1 is KGHSY and CDR2 FQNENV. The CDR3 coding sequence is TGTGCCAGCAGCCGTATGGGGGGAGGGAGCAATCAGCCCCAGCATTTT. Its protein product is CASSRMGGGSNQPQHF.

A few counts support this clone. The V gene is TRBV27, the J gene TRBJ1-5, with D perhaps matching TRBD1 (6 bases). The germline V gene encodes CDR1 MNHEY and CDR2 SMNVEV (reference sequence). There are 16 residues in the CDR3. V was trimmed by 5 bases and J by 0 bases, leaving 14 bases between them. For the CDR3, the DNA is TGTGCCAGCAGTCCCGGACAGACCCTTAGCAATCAGCCCCAGCATTTT. It translates to CASSPGQTLSNQPQHF.

The chain combines TRBV15 with TRBJ1-1, with D possibly being TRBD1 (6 bases). Per the germline V gene, CDR1 is LNHNV and CDR2 is YYDKDF (reference sequence). There are 13 residues in the CDR3. Trimming removed 4 bases at V and 6 bases at J, with 12 bases between. This CDR3 is CATSTHRQAEAFF. CDR3 in DNA: TGTGCCACCAGCACTCATAGACAGGCTGAAGCTTTCTTT.

In its sample, this clone was seen once. V and J are TRBV12-5 and TRBJ2-3, with D perhaps matching TRBD2 (5 bases). The CDR3 runs to 19 residues. From germline, CDR1 is LGHNT and CDR2 FRNRAP. Trimming removed 5 bases from V and 3 bases from J, with 27 bases in between. The CDR3 sequence is CASGPWSGVGIRTTDTQYF. The CDR3 nucleotides are TGTGCTAGTGGTCCATGGTCAGGAGTCGGGATCCGCACGACAGATACGCAGTATTTT. Drawing the rest from reference TRBV12-5 and TRBJ2-3, the complete variable domain is DARVTQTPRHKVTEMGQEVTMRCQPILGHNTVFWYRQTMMQGLELLAYFRNRAPLDDSGMPKDRFSAEMPDATLATLKIQPSEPRDSAVYFCASGPWSGVGIRTTDTQYFGPGTRLTVL.